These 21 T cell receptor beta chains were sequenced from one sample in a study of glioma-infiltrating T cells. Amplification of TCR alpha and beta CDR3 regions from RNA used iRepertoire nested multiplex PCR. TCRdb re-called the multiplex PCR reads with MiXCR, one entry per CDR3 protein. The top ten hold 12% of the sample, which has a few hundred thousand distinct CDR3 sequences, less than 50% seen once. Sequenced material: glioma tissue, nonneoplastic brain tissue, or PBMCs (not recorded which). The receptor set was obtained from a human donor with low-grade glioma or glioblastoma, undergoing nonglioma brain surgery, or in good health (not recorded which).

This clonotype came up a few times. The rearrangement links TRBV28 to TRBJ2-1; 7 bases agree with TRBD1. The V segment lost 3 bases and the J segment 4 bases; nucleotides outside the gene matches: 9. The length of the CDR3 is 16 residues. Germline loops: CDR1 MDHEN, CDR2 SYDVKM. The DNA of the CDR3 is TGTGCCAGCAGTTTCGGATTCGGGACAGAGTACAATGAGCAGTTCTTC. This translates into CASSFGFGTEYNEQFF. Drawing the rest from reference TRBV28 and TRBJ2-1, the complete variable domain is DVKVTQSSRYLVKRTGEKVFLECVQDMDHENMFWYRQDPGLGLRLIYFSYDVKMKEKGDIPEGYSVSREKKERFSLILESASTNQTSMYLCASSFGFGTEYNEQFFGPGTRLTVL.

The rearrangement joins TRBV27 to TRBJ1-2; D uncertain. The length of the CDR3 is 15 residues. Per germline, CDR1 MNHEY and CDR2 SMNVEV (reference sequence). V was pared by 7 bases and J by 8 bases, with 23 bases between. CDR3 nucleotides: TGTGCCAGCACCATGGTCCCCCTGAGGTCCCGGGGCTACACCTTC. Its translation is CASTMVPLRSRGYTF.

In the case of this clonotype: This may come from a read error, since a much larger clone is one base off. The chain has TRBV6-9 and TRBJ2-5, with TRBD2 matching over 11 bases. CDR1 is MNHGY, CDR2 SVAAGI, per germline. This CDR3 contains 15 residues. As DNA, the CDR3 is TGTGCCAGCAGTTTCCGGGGACTAGCGGAAGAGACCCAGTGCTTC. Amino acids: CASSFRGLAEETQCF.

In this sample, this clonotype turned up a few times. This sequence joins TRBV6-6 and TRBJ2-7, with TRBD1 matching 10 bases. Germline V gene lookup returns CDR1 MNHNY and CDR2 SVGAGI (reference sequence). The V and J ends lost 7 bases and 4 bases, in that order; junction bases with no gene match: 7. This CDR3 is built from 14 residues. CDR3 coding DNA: TGTGCCAGCACCTCGACAGGGGGCGCGTACGAGCAGTACTTC. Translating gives CASTSTGGAYEQYF.

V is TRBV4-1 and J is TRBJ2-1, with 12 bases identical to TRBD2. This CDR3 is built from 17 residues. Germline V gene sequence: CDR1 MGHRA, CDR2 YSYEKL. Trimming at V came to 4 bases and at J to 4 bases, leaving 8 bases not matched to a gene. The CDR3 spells CASSPFLAGGPYNEQFF. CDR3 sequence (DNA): TGCGCCAGCAGCCCCTTTCTAGCGGGAGGGCCTTACAATGAGCAGTTCTTC.

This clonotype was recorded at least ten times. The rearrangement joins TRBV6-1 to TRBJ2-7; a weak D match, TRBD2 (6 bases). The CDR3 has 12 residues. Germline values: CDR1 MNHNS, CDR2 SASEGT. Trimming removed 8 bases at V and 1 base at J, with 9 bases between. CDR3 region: CASGGGSYEQYF. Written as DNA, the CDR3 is TGTGCCAGCGGCGGAGGGTCCTACGAGCAGTACTTC.

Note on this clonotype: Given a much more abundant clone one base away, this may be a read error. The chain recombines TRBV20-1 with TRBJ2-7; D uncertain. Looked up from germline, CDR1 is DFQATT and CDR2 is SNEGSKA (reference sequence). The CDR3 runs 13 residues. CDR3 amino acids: CSVMGYASDEQYF. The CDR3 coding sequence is TGCAGTGTAATGGGATACGCCTCCGACGAGCAGTACTTC.

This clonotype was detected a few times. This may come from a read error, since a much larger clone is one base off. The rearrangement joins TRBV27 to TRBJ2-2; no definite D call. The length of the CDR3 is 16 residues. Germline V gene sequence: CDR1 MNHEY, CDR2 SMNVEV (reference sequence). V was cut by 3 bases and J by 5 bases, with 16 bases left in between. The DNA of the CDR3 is TGTGCCAGCAGTTTCATCCGGGCAGGAGCGACCGGGGAGCTGTTTTTT. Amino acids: CASSFIRAGATGELFF.

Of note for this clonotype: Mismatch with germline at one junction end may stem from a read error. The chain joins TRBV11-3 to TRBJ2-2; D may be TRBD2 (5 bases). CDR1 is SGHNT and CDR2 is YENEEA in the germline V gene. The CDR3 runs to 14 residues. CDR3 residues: CASSRTGNTGELLF. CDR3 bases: TGTGCCAGCAGTAGAACGGGGAACACCGGGGAGCTGCTTTTT.

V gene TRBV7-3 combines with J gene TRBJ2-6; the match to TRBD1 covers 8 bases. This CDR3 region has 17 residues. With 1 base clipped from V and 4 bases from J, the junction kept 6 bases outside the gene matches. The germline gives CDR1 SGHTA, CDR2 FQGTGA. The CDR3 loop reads CASSLRTGRPGANVLTF. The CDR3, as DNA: TGTGCCAGCAGCTTAAGGACAGGGCGACCCGGGGCCAACGTCCTGACTTTC.

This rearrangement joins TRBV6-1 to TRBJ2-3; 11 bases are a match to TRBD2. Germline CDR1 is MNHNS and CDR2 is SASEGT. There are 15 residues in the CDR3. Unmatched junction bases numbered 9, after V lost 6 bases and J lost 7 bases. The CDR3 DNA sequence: TGTGCCAGCAGCCTTAGCGGGAGGGCCGCAAATACGCAGTATTTT. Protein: CASSLSGRAANTQYF.

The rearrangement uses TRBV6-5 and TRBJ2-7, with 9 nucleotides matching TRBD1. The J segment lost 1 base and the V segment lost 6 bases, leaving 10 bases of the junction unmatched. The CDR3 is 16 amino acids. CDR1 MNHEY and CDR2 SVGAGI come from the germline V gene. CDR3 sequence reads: CASSPRGQGNSYEQYF. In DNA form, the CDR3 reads TGTGCCAGCAGCCCCAGGGGACAGGGCAATTCCTACGAGCAGTACTTC.

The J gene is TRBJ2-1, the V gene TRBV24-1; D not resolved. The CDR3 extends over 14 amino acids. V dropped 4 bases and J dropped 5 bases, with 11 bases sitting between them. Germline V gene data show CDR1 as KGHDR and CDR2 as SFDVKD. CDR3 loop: CATSDPVGNNEQFF. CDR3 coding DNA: TGTGCCACCAGTGACCCCGTGGGAAACAATGAGCAGTTCTTC.

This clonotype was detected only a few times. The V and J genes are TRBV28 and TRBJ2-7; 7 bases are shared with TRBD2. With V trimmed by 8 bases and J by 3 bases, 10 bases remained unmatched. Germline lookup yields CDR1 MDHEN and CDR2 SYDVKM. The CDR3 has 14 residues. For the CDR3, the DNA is TGTGCCAGCGCGCCCGGGGGGTACGTCTACGAGCAGTACTTC. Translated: CASAPGGYVYEQYF.

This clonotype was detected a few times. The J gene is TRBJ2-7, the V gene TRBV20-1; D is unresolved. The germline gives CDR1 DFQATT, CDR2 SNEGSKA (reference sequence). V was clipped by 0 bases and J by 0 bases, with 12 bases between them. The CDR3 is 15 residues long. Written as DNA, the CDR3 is TGCAGTGCTAGAGATCTCTTACTTTCCTCCTACGAGCAGTACTTC. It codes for CSARDLLLSSYEQYF.

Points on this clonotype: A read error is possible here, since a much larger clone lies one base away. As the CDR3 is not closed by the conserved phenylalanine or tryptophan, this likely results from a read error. The CDR3 here is CASSRDTNYGYTS. Written as DNA, the CDR3 is TGTGCCAGCAGTAGGGACACTAACTATGGCTACACCTCC. This rearrangement joins TRBV2 to TRBJ1-2, with D perhaps matching TRBD1 (6 bases). This CDR3 is 13 amino acids long. Trimming shortened V by 5 bases and J by 0 bases, and 7 bases separated the two germline ends. Germline lookup yields CDR1 SNHLY and CDR2 FYNNEI.

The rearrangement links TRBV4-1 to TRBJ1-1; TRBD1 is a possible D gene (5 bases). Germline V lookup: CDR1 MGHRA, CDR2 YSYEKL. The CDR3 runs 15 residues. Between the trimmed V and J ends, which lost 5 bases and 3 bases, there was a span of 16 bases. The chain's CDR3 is CASSVEIWGDTEAFF. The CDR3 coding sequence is TGCGCCAGCAGCGTTGAAATTTGGGGGGACACTGAAGCTTTCTTT.

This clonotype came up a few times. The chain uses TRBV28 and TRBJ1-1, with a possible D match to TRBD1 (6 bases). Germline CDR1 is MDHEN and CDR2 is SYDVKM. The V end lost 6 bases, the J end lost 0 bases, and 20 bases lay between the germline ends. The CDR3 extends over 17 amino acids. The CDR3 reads CASRGGGGRGVNTEAFF. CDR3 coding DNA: TGTGCCAGCAGGGGCGGGGGGGGGCGCGGCGTGAACACTGAAGCTTTCTTT.

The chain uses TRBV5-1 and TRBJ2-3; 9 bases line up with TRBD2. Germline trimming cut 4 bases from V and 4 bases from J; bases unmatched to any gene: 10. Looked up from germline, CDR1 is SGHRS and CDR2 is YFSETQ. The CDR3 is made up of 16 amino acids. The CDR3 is CASSISLAGDADTQYF. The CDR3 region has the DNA TGCGCCAGCAGCATTTCTTTAGCGGGAGATGCAGATACGCAGTATTTT. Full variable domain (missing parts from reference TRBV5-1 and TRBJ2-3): KAGVTQTPRYLIKTRGQQVTLSCSPISGHRSVSWYQQTPGQGLQFLFEYFSETQRNKGNFPGRFSGRQFSNSRSEMNVSTLELGDSALYLCASSISLAGDADTQYFGPGTRLTVL.

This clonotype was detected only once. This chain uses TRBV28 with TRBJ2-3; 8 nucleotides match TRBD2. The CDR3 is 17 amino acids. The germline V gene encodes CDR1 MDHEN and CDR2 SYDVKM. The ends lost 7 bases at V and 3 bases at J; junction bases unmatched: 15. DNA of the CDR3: TGTGCCAGCACCTCCATGATTGAGCGGGAGAAGACAGATACGCAGTATTTT. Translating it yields CASTSMIEREKTDTQYF.

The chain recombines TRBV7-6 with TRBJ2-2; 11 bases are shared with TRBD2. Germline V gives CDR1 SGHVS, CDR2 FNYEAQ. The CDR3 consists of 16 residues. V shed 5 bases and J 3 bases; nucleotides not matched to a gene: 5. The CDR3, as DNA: TGTGCCAGCAGCATCCTACTAGCGGGAGACACCGGGGAGCTGTTTTTT. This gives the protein CASSILLAGDTGELFF.